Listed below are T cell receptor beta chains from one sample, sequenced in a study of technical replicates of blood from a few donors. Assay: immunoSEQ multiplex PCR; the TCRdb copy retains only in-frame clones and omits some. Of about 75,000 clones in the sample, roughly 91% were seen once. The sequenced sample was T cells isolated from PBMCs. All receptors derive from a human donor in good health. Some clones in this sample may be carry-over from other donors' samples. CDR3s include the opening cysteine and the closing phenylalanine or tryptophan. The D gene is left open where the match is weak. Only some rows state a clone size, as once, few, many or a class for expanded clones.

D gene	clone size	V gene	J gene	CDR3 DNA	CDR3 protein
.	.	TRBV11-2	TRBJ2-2	TGTGCCAGCAGCTTAGTCCTCCCAGGGAACACCGGGGAGCTGTTTTTT	CASSLVLPGNTGELFF
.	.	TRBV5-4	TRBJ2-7	TGTGCCAGCAGCCCGGACAGAATGGCCAACTACGAGCAGTACTTC	CASSPDRMANYEQYF
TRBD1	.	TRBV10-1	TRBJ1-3	TGCGCCAGCAGTCCCGGACAGGACTCTGGAAACACCATATATTTT	CASSPGQDSGNTIYF
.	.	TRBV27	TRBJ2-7	TGTGCCAGCAGTACAACCTACGAGCAGTACTTC	CASSTTYEQYF
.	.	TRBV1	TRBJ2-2	TGCACCAGCAGCCAACCGGGACTAGCGGGAGGCCAGAACACCGGGGAGCTGTTTTTT	CTSSQPGLAGGQNTGELFF
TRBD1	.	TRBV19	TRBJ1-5	TGTGCCAGTAGGACGGGACAGGGACAATATAGCAATCAGCCCCAGCATTTT	CASRTGQGQYSNQPQHF
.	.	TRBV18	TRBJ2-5	TGTGCCAGCTCACTACGACTGATCCAAGAGACCCAGTACTTC	CASSLRLIQETQYF
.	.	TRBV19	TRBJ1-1	TGTGCCAGTAGAGAGAGGGGGGGCGCCGATCTGGGGAATGAAGCTTTCTTT	CASRERGGADLGNEAFF
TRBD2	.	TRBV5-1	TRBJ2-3	TGCGCCAGCAGCTTGGAGTGGACTAGCGCAGCAGATACGCAGTATTTT	CASSLEWTSAADTQYF
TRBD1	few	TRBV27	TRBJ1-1	TGTGCCAGCACCCGACAGGGGGGCATGAACACTGAAGCTTTCTTT	CASTRQGGMNTEAFF
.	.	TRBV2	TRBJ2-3	TGTGCCAGCAGTGACTACACAGATACGCAGTATTTT	CASSDYTDTQYF
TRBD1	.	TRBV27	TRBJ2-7	TGTGCCAGCAGTCCCCCGGGACAGGGTCCACTCGAGCAGTACTTC	CASSPPGQGPLEQYF
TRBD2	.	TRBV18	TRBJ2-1	TGTGCCAGCTCCAGCGGGGATTCCTACAATGAGCAGTTCTTC	CASSSGDSYNEQFF
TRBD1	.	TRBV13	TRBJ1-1	TGTGCCAGCAGCGGAGGGACAGGGAGTTTAGCTTTCTTT	CASSGGTGSLAFF
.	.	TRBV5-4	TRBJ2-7	TGTGCCAGCAGCTTGCAGGCTTCCTACGAGCAGTACTTC	CASSLQASYEQYF
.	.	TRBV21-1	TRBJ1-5	TGTGCCAGCAGCAAATCACCCCGGGACAGAGCTCAGCCCCAGCATTTT	CASSKSPRDRAQPQHF
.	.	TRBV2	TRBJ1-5	TGTGCCAGCAGTGAACCCCGGGTTAGCAATCAGCCCCAGCATTTT	CASSEPRVSNQPQHF
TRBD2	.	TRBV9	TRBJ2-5	TGTGCCAGCAGCGTAGCAGCGGGGGCTGAGGGGACCCAGTACTTC	CASSVAAGAEGTQYF
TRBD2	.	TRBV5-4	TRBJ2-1	TGTGCCAGCAGCCCGGCCGGGACTAGCGGGTACAATGAGCAGTTCTTC	CASSPAGTSGYNEQFF
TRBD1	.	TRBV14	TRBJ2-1	TGTGCCAGCAGCCAAGCAGGACAGGGATGGAAGGAGCAGTTCTTC	CASSQAGQGWKEQFF
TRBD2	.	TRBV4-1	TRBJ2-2	TGCGCCAGCAGCCCCCTCACTAGCGGGGGGGCCCTTGGCGGGGAGCTGTTTTTT	CASSPLTSGGALGGELFF
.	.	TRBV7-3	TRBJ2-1	TGTGCCAGCAGCCCCGGTGGCTACAATGAGCAGTTCTTC	CASSPGGYNEQFF
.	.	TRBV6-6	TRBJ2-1	TGTGCCAGCAGGACGGGGGTCGGCGACAATGAGCAGTTCTTC	CASRTGVGDNEQFF
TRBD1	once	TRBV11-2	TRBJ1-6	TGTGCCAGCAGCTTACAGGGGGGATCACCCCTCCACTTT	CASSLQGGSPLHF
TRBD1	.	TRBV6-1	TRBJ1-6	TGTGCCAGCGGGACAGAAGTACCTAATTCACCCCTCCACTTT	CASGTEVPNSPLHF
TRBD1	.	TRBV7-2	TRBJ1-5	TGTGCCAGCAGCTTGGGACAGGGGAACAATCAGCCCCAGCATTTT	CASSLGQGNNQPQHF
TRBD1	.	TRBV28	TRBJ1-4	TGTGCCAGCAGTTTTATTTTGGACAGGCCTCTCCTTGATAATGAAAAACTGTTTTTT	CASSFILDRPLLDNEKLFF
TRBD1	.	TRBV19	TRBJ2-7	TGTGCCAGTAGTAGGACAGGTCTTCCCTACGAGCAGTACTTC	CASSRTGLPYEQYF
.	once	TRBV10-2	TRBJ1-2	TGCGCCAGCAGTGAGTCAGAGGGAAGCTATGGCTACACCTTC	CASSESEGSYGYTF
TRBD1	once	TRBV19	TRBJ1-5	TGTGCCAGTAGTATAGGGGTCGACAGGGTGGACAATCAGCCCCAGCATTTT	CASSIGVDRVDNQPQHF
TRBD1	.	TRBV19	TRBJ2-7	TGTGCCAGTAGTCGTGGGACAGGGTCCTACGAGCAGTACTTC	CASSRGTGSYEQYF
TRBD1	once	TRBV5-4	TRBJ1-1	TGTGCCAGCAGCCACCCGGGACAGAATCTTAACACTGAAGCTTTCTTT	CASSHPGQNLNTEAFF
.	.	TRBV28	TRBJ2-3	TGTGCCAGCAGTTTAAGGCAGGAAGGGACACACACACACACAGATACGCAGTATTTT	CASSLRQEGTHTHTDTQYF
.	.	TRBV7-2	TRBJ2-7	TGTGCCAGCACCCAAAACCTCGGGACTCCTATCTACGAGCAGTACTTC	CASTQNLGTPIYEQYF
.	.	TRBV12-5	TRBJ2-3	TGTGCTAGTGGTTTACCGGGAGATACGCAGTATTTT	CASGLPGDTQYF
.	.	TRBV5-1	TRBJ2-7	TGCGCCAGCAGCTTGGCGCGGGGCTCCTACGAGCAGTACTTC	CASSLARGSYEQYF
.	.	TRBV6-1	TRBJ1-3	TGTGCCAGCACATCCTCAGGCTCTGGAAACACCATATATTTT	CASTSSGSGNTIYF
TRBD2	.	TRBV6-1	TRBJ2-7	TGTGCCAGCAGTGTGACCGGGACTAGCGGTTACGAGCAGTACTTC	CASSVTGTSGYEQYF
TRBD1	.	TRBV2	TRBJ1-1	TGTGCCAGCAGTGGACAGGGGAACACTGAAGCTTTCTTT	CASSGQGNTEAFF
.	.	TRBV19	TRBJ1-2	TGTGCCAGTAGTCCAGGGAACGGGTTTGGCTACACCTTC	CASSPGNGFGYTF
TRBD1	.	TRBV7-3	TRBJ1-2	TGTGCCAGCAGCTCGACAGGGGGCTATGGCTACACCTTC	CASSSTGGYGYTF
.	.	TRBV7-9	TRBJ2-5	TGTGCCAGCAGCGGAATCGGACAGCAAGAGACCCAGTACTTC	CASSGIGQQETQYF
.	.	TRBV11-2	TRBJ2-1	TGTGCCAGCAGCTCTTACGAGGGCCAAGCTTATTACAATGAGCAGTTCTTC	CASSSYEGQAYYNEQFF
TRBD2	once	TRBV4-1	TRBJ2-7	TGCGCCAGCAGCCAACTACCCCCGGGACTAGCTTACGAGCAGTACTTC	CASSQLPPGLAYEQYF
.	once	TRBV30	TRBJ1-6	TGTGCCTGGAGTGATGAAGGGGCGGTTTCACCCCTCCACTTT	CAWSDEGAVSPLHF
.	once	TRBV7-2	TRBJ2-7	TGTGCCAGCAGCCATACAGGGACCCCCTACGAGCAGTACTTC	CASSHTGTPYEQYF
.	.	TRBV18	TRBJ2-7	TGTGCCAGCTCACCCGCTTCTTCGGGGGTTGGCGAGCAGTACTTC	CASSPASSGVGEQYF
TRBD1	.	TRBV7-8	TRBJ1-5	TGTGCCAGCAGCCGTGACAGGGGTCCATCTCAGCCCCAGCATTTT	CASSRDRGPSQPQHF
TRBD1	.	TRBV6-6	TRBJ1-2	TGTGCCAGCAGGGGGACAGTTAGAGGGCATGGCTACACCTTC	CASRGTVRGHGYTF